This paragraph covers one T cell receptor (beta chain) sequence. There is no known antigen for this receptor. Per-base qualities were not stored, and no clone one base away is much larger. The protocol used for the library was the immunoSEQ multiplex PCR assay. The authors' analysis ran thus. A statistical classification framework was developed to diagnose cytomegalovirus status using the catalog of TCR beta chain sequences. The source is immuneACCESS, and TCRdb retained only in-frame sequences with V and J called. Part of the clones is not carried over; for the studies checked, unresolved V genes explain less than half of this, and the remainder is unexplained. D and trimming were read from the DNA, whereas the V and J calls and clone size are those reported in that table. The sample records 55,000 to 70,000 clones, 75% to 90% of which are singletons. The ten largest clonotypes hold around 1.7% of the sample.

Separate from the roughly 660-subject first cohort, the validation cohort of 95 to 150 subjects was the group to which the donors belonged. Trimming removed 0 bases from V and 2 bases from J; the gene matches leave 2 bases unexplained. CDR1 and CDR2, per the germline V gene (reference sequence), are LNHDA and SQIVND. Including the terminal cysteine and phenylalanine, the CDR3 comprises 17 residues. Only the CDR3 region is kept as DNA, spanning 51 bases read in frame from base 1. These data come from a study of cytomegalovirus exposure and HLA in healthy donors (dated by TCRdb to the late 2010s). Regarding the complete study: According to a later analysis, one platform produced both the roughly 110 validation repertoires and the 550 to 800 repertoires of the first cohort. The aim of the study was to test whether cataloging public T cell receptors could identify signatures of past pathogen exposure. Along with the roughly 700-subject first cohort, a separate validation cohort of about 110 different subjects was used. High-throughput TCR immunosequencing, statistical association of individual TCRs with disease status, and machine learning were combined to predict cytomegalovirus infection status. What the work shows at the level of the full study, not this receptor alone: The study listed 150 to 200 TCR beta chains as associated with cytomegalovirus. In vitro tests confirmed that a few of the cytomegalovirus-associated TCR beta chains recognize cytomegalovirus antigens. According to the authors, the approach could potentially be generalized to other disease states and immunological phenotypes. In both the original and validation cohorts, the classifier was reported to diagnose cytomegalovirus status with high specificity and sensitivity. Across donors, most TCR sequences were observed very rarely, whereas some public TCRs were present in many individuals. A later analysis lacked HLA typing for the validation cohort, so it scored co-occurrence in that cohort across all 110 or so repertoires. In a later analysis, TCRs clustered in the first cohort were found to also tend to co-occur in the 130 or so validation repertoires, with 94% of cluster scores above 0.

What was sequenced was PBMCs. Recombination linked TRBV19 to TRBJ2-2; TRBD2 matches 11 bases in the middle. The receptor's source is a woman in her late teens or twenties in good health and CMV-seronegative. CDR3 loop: CASSIEGLAVNTGELFF. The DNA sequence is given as TGTGCCAGTAGTATAGAGGGACTAGCGGTAAACACCGGGGAGCTGTTTTTT.